This T cell receptor (beta chain) was retrieved from a study of neurological immune-mediated disorders. Whole-study findings and limits: Healthy controls had more TCR clonal expansion than multiple sclerosis, which showed the least, whereas HTLV-1-associated myelopathy showed the most.

By 5'RACE with 10-nucleotide random UMIs, the cDNA was made. From 15-18 subjects, every sequencing run obtained over 170 million TCR-beta sequences. Using its own MiXCR run on the 5' RACE reads, TCRdb lists one record per CDR3 protein. The table has about 37,000 distinct CDR3 sequences, roughly 10% seen once. The sorted libraries involved the use of approximately 930,000 CD4+ or CD8+ T cells. This clonotype was detected ten times or more. Its antigen is not known. V dropped 6 bases and J dropped 7 bases, with 13 bases sitting between them. The CDR3 runs 12 residues. The germline gives CDR1 DFQATT, CDR2 SNEGSKA (reference sequence).

This receptor was identified in a woman younger than 45 with HTLV-1-associated myelopathy (HAM/TSP). The sequenced sample consisted of CD4+ T cells from blood. The V gene is TRBV20-1, the J gene TRBJ1-3; D is perhaps TRBD1 (5 bases). CDR3 sequence (DNA): TGCAGTGCGCCCGATCGGGGGAACACCATATATTTT. This sequence encodes CSAPDRGNTIYF.